The 32 T cell receptor beta chains below come from one sample, sequenced in a study of control samples from healthy donors and cancer patients. The method was immunoSEQ multiplex PCR; TCRdb's version includes in-frame clones alone and lacks a portion of them. The data hold over 45,000 clones, with over 85% observed a single time. Sequencing was carried out using PBMCs. The receptor source for this set is a middle-aged man with colorectal cancer.

This sequence joins TRBV6-4 and TRBJ2-1, with 14 nucleotides matching TRBD2. Per germline, CDR1 MRHNA and CDR2 SNTAGT. V shed 4 bases, J shed 8 bases, and the junction held 4 bases outside the gene matches. There are 15 residues in the CDR3. CDR3 in amino acids: CASSAGLAGGYEQFF. In DNA, the CDR3 is TGTGCCAGCAGTGCCGGACTAGCGGGAGGATATGAGCAGTTCTTC.

This chain joins TRBV7-2 and TRBJ2-4; D remains unclear. Trimming took 1 base from V and 4 from J, leaving 8 bases between them. The CDR3 extends over 14 amino acids. Germline V lookup: CDR1 SGHTA, CDR2 FQGNSA. CDR3 in DNA: TGTGCCAGCAGCTTAGGGGCCGGGAAAAACATTCAGTACTTC. This codes for CASSLGAGKNIQYF.

This clone has only a few counts. The gene calls are TRBV7-2 and TRBJ2-1, with D tentatively TRBD1 or TRBD2 (5 bases each). The CDR3 loop spans 15 amino acids. V was pared by 4 bases and J by 2 bases, with 12 bases between. Germline loops: CDR1 SGHTA, CDR2 FQGNSA. The CDR3 loop reads CASSYSPGPYNEQFF. The CDR3 DNA follows: TGTGCCAGCAGCTACAGCCCGGGACCCTACAATGAGCAGTTCTTC. Drawing the rest from reference TRBV7-2 and TRBJ2-1, the complete variable domain is GAGVSQSPSNKVTEKGKDVELRCDPISGHTALYWYRQSLGQGLEFLIYFQGNSAPDKSGLPSDRFSAERTGGSVSTLTIQRTQQEDSAVYLCASSYSPGPYNEQFFGPGTRLTVL.

The chain has TRBV7-9 and TRBJ2-1, with D possibly being TRBD1 or TRBD2 (5 bases each). V was shortened by 4 bases and J by 8 bases, with 12 bases between the two germline ends. Germline-derived CDR1 and CDR2 are SEHNR and FQNEAQ (reference sequence). The CDR3 spans 13 residues. In DNA form, the CDR3 reads TGTGCCAGCAGCTCCCCCGAGGGACATGAGCAGTTCTTC. Its protein is CASSSPEGHEQFF.

This chain links TRBV5-8 with TRBJ1-5, with 9 bases lining up with TRBD1. Germline lookup yields CDR1 SGHTS and CDR2 YDEGEE. The CDR3 has 16 residues. J gave up 6 bases and V 4 bases, and 11 bases lay outside the gene matches. The CDR3 DNA follows: TGTGCCAGCAGCACGGAGGGGACAGGGAGTCGTCAGCCCCAGCATTTT. This gives the protein CASSTEGTGSRQPQHF.

The chain has TRBV11-2 and TRBJ2-7; unclear D gene. CDR3 length equals 12 residues. Germline V gives CDR1 SGHAT, CDR2 FQNNGV. Trimming removed 0 bases at V and 6 bases at J, with 6 bases between. The CDR3 spells CASSLETTEQYF. CDR3 sequence (DNA): TGTGCCAGCAGCTTAGAAACCACCGAGCAGTACTTC. The full variable domain, completed using reference TRBV11-2 and TRBJ2-7, is EAGVAQSPRYKIIEKRQSVAFWCNPISGHATLYWYQQILGQGPKLLIQFQNNGVVDDSQLPKDRFSAERLKGVDSTLKIQPAKLEDSAVYLCASSLETTEQYFGPGTRLTVT.

This clone has just a few counts. The V and J genes are TRBV28 and TRBJ1-1, with D tentatively TRBD1 (5 bases). CDR3 size: 14 residues. The germline V and J ends were trimmed by 5 bases and 0 bases, with 10 bases remaining between them. From germline, CDR1 is MDHEN and CDR2 SYDVKM. CDR3 sequence: CASSLQELNTEAFF. The CDR3 DNA reads as TGTGCCAGCAGTCTACAGGAGTTGAACACTGAAGCTTTCTTT.

The chain joins TRBV20-1 to TRBJ1-5; 7 positions agree with TRBD1. CDR1 is DFQATT and CDR2 is SNEGSKA in the germline V gene (reference sequence). The CDR3 length is 12 residues. Unmatched junction bases numbered 11, after V lost 3 bases and J lost 15 bases. The DNA of the CDR3 is TGCAGTGCTAGTTCCCGGACAGGATTAATGCATTTT. This codes for CSASSRTGLMHF.

The chain has TRBV11-2 and TRBJ1-2; D is uncertain. In germline, CDR1 is SGHAT, CDR2 FQNNGV. The CDR3 runs 13 residues. The V end was cut by 0 bases, the J end by 5 bases, with 7 bases between. The CDR3 region is CASSLDAQYGYTF. DNA of the CDR3: TGTGCCAGCAGCTTAGATGCTCAGTATGGCTACACCTTC.

The chain links TRBV6-6 to TRBJ2-7, with TRBD1 matching over 8 bases. Germline V gene lookup returns CDR1 MNHNY and CDR2 SVGAGI (reference sequence). CDR3 length equals 12 residues. V was clipped by 4 bases and J by 5 bases; unmatched bases: 1. The CDR3: CASSSDRDEQYF. The CDR3 nucleotides read TGTGCCAGCAGTTCGGACAGGGACGAGCAGTACTTC.

V and J are TRBV18 and TRBJ2-1; 13 nucleotides align to TRBD2. V lost 5 bases, J lost 6 bases, and 7 bases stayed unmatched. The CDR3 length is 16 residues. Germline V lookup: CDR1 KGHSH, CDR2 LQKENI. CDR3 loop: CASSARGTSGINEQFF. The CDR3 DNA follows: TGTGCCAGCTCAGCACGAGGGACTAGCGGGATCAATGAGCAGTTCTTC.

This sequence joins TRBV9 and TRBJ1-3; D gene uncertain. Germline CDR1 SGDLS, CDR2 YYNGEE. The CDR3 runs to 14 residues. Trimming left V 4 bases short and J 0 bases short, with 8 bases between. CDR3 sequence reads: CASSTDISGNTIYF. The CDR3 nucleotides are TGTGCCAGCAGCACCGATATCTCTGGAAACACCATATATTTT. Looking up the rest from reference TRBV9 and TRBJ1-3 gives the full variable domain: DSGVTQTPKHLITATGQRVTLRCSPRSGDLSVYWYQQSLDQGLQFLIQYYNGEERAKGNILERFSAQQFPDLHSELNLSSLELGDSALYFCASSTDISGNTIYFGEGSWLTVV.

The chain combines TRBV5-1 with TRBJ2-7; 9 bases line up with TRBD1. J gave up 6 bases and V 7 bases, and 11 bases lay outside the gene matches. This CDR3 is 14 amino acids long. The V gene's germline CDR1 is SGHRS and CDR2 YFSETQ. The DNA for the CDR3 is TGCGCCAGCGCGACCGGGACAGGGTACTCCGAGCAGTACTTC. It translates to CASATGTGYSEQYF.

The rearrangement uses TRBV7-8 and TRBJ1-2, with D perhaps TRBD1 (5 bases). This CDR3 spans 14 amino acids. With 5 bases removed from V and 1 base from J, the gap between germline ends came to 11 bases. The V gene's germline CDR1 is SGHVS and CDR2 FQNEAQ. The CDR3 nucleotides are TGTGCCAGCAGCCCGGGGACCGTTAACTATGGCTACACCTTC. Translated: CASSPGTVNYGYTF.

This chain uses TRBV6-6 with TRBJ1-4; D uncertain. This CDR3 contains 13 residues. V lost 2 bases, J lost 4 bases, and 5 bases lay in between. The V gene's germline CDR1 is MNHNY and CDR2 SVGAGI (reference sequence). The CDR3 DNA is TGTGCCAGCAGTTACGGGGTTAATGAAAAACTGTTTTTT. Translating it yields CASSYGVNEKLFF.

This sequence joins TRBV6-1 and TRBJ2-1; no clear D. The V gene lost 0 bases and the J gene lost 5 bases, with 20 bases spanning the gap. The CDR3 runs to 18 residues. Germline CDR1 reads MNHNS; CDR2 reads SASEGT. Here the CDR3 reads CASSEALPYQVYNNEQFF. The CDR3 bases are TGTGCCAGCAGTGAAGCCCTTCCGTATCAGGTGTATAACAATGAGCAGTTCTTC.

The chain has TRBV3-1 (or the pseudogene TRBV3-2) and TRBJ2-5; D remains ambiguous. The V end lost 0 bases, the J end lost 3 bases, and 8 bases lay between the germline ends. There are 14 residues in the CDR3. Germline V gene sequence: CDR1 LGHDT, CDR2 YNNKEL (reference sequence). CDR3: CASSQDWAKETQYF. In DNA form, the CDR3 reads TGTGCCAGCAGCCAAGACTGGGCCAAAGAGACCCAGTACTTC.

V gene TRBV4-3 combines with J gene TRBJ1-3; D not certain. The CDR3 extends over 16 amino acids. Germline assignment: CDR1 LGHNA and CDR2 YSLEER. V shed 4 bases and J shed 0 bases, with 13 bases lying between them. The DNA of the CDR3 is TGCGCCAGCAGCCGCGGACGGACCAGCTCTGGAAACACCATATATTTT. As protein: CASSRGRTSSGNTIYF.

This sequence joins TRBV19 and TRBJ1-2, with D tentatively TRBD1 (5 bases). The CDR3 is 16 amino acids. The germline CDR1 and CDR2 sequences are LNHDA and SQIVND (reference sequence). V was shortened by 3 bases and J by 0 bases, with 14 bases between the two germline ends. The CDR3 sequence is CASSIGRQLANYGYTF. The CDR3 DNA reads TGTGCCAGTAGTATCGGGAGACAGTTAGCTAACTATGGCTACACCTTC.

In its sample, this clone was seen once. The V gene is TRBV19, the J gene TRBJ1-1; 9 nucleotides agree with TRBD1. The ends lost 6 bases at V and 5 bases at J; junction bases unmatched: 10. The CDR3 has 15 amino acids. The germline V gene encodes CDR1 LNHDA and CDR2 SQIVND (reference sequence). The CDR3 protein is CASSLPGQGRTEAFF. CDR3 DNA: TGTGCCAGTAGCCTACCGGGACAGGGAAGGACTGAAGCTTTCTTT.

For this clone: The sample carries other DNA sequences with the same CDR3. The rearrangement uses TRBV12-3 or TRBV12-4 and TRBJ2-5; the D is unclear. Between the trimmed V and J ends, which lost 1 base and 6 bases, there was a span of 9 bases. The CDR3 has 13 amino acids. The DNA for the CDR3 is TGTGCCAGCAGTTTAGGACCTGGGCAGACCCAGTACTTC. It specifies CASSLGPGQTQYF.

The chain carries TRBV11-2 and TRBJ1-2; 10 bases line up with TRBD1. V shed 1 base and J 3 bases; nucleotides not matched to a gene: 5. The CDR3 has 16 residues. CDR1 and CDR2 (germline): SGHAT, FQNNGV. This CDR3 reads CASSLGVGTGDYGYTF. The CDR3 bases are TGTGCCAGCAGCTTAGGAGTTGGGACAGGGGACTATGGCTACACCTTC.

The chain recombines TRBV5-1 with TRBJ2-5; D is unresolved. This CDR3 comprises 15 residues. Trimming took off 0 bases at V and 5 bases at J, with 14 bases between the two ends. Germline V gene sequence: CDR1 SGHRS, CDR2 YFSETQ. Here the CDR3 DNA reads TGCGCCAGCAGCTTGGTGTCAGAAATGGGGGAGACCCAGTACTTC. The encoded protein is CASSLVSEMGETQYF.

The chain employs TRBV6-2 or TRBV6-3 and TRBJ2-7, with 7 bases aligning to TRBD2. V shed 6 bases, J shed 6 bases, and the junction held 11 bases outside the gene matches. The germline CDR1 and CDR2 sequences are MNHEY and SVGEGT. The CDR3 covers 14 residues. Here the CDR3 reads CASSSGTNIFEQYF. The CDR3 region has the DNA TGTGCCAGCAGCTCCGGGACTAATATTTTCGAGCAGTACTTC.

As DNA, the CDR3 is TGTGCCAGCAGCTTGGGCAGCGGCGACTATGGCTACACCTTC. Translated, it gives CASSLGSGDYGYTF. The chain uses TRBV5-6 and TRBJ1-2; D not resolved. Between the trimmed V and J ends, which lost 0 bases and 3 bases, there was a span of 9 bases. Germline loops: CDR1 SGHDT, CDR2 YYEEEE. The CDR3 has 14 amino acids.

The rearrangement links TRBV6-2 or TRBV6-3 to TRBJ1-6, with a possible D match to TRBD1 (6 bases). The CDR3 runs 15 residues. Germline V CDR1 and CDR2: MNHEY, SVGEGT. V dropped 5 bases and J dropped 10 bases, with 18 bases sitting between them. CDR3 in DNA: TGTGCCAGCAGTCCACGTGGAGGGGGTAACTCACCCCTCCACTTT. This translates into CASSPRGGGNSPLHF.

This chain links TRBV20-1 with TRBJ2-5, with 11 bases identical to TRBD2. The V gene end was trimmed by 3 bases and the J gene end by 5 bases; junction bases not matched to a gene: 5. Germline CDR1 and CDR2: DFQATT and SNEGSKA (reference sequence). The CDR3 runs 14 residues. Written as DNA, the CDR3 is TGCAGTGCTAGTGAGACTAGCGGGATTGAGACCCAGTACTTC. It yields the protein CSASETSGIETQYF.

This chain connects TRBV9 to TRBJ2-1, with D perhaps being TRBD1 or TRBD2 (5 bases each). The ends were cut back, 4 bases at V and 5 bases at J, with 13 bases in the middle. Germline V gives CDR1 SGDLS, CDR2 YYNGEE. The CDR3 totals 14 residues. CDR3 sequence (DNA): TGTGCCAGCAGCTCCGTGGGGGATGACAATGAGCAGTTCTTC. Protein product: CASSSVGDDNEQFF. Combining the CDR3 with reference TRBV9 and TRBJ2-1 gives the whole variable domain DSGVTQTPKHLITATGQRVTLRCSPRSGDLSVYWYQQSLDQGLQFLIQYYNGEERAKGNILERFSAQQFPDLHSELNLSSLELGDSALYFCASSSVGDDNEQFFGPGTRLTVL.

This chain links TRBV6-5 with TRBJ2-7; D is unresolved. Trimming removed 5 bases from V and 2 bases from J, with 13 bases in between. The CDR3 runs 14 residues. Germline assignment: CDR1 MNHEY and CDR2 SVGAGI. Here the CDR3 DNA reads TGTGCCAGCAGTCCCCCCGGACCAACCTACGAGCAGTACTTC. This encodes CASSPPGPTYEQYF.

This rearrangement joins TRBV5-1 to TRBJ1-1; tentatively, D is TRBD1 (5 bases). The V end lost 0 bases, the J end lost 3 bases, and 21 bases lay between the germline ends. The length of the CDR3 is 18 residues. Germline CDR1 SGHRS, CDR2 YFSETQ. This CDR3 reads CASSLDGTGHGRDTEAFF. The CDR3 nucleotides are TGCGCCAGCAGCTTGGATGGTACAGGCCACGGGAGGGACACTGAAGCTTTCTTT.

Worth noting for this clone: Germline and junction disagree at one end, which may indicate a read error. The rearrangement uses TRBV30 and TRBJ2-1; no clear D gene. Germline assignment: CDR1 GTSNPN and CDR2 SVGIG (reference sequence). This CDR3 has 12 residues. The CDR3 here is CAWSVSTRLRIF. The CDR3 DNA reads as TGTGCCTGGAGTGTGTCGACCAGACTCAGGATCTTC.

The CDR3 loop is CAISESEERRETQYF. The CDR3 coding sequence is TGTGCCATCAGTGAGTCGGAGGAGAGGAGAGAGACCCAGTACTTC. The V call is TRBV10-3, the J call TRBJ2-5; the D gene is possibly TRBD2 (5 bases). The CDR3 has 15 amino acids. The V and J ends lost 0 bases and 4 bases respectively, with 12 bases between them. Germline lookup yields CDR1 ENHRY and CDR2 SYGVKD.